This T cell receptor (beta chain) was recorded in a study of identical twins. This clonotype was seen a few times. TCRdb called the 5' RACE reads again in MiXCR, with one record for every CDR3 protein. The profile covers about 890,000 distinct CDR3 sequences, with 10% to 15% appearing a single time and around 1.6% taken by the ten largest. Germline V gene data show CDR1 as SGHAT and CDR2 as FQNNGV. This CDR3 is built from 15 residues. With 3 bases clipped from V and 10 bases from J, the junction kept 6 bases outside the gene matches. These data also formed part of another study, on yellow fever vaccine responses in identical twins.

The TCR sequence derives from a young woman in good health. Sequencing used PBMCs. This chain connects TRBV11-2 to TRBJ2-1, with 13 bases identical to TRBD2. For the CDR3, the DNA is TGTGCCAGCAGCTTGGATGCGGGACTAGCGGGGGAGCAGTTCTTC. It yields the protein CASSLDAGLAGEQFF. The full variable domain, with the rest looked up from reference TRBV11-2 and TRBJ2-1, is EAGVAQSPRYKIIEKRQSVAFWCNPISGHATLYWYQQILGQGPKLLIQFQNNGVVDDSQLPKDRFSAERLKGVDSTLKIQPAKLEDSAVYLCASSLDAGLAGEQFFGPGTRLTVL.